This T cell receptor beta chain was sequenced for a study of T cells in tuberculosis (dated by TCRdb to 2016 to 2019). Study-wide context: In the study, CD1B tetramers and high-throughput TCR immunosequencing were combined to characterize T cells specific for the mycobacterial lipid antigen glucose monomycolate (GMM). PBMC from patients with active tuberculosis were archived either before the start of standard anti-tuberculosis treatment or within 7 days of starting that treatment. A South African clinical cohort compared IGRA-negative adolescents, IGRA-positive adolescents with latent tuberculosis and adults with active tuberculosis, 9 to 11 per group.

TCR libraries were generated with the immunoSEQ multiplex PCR assay, using TCR-beta and/or TCR-alpha/delta assays for each sample. The amplified TCR libraries were sequenced on the Illumina high-throughput platform. Processing in the source paper ran as follows. Clustering and dimensionality reduction relied on pairwise TCRdist distances among GMM-specific receptors from T cells that were either sorted ex vivo or expanded in vitro. Each clinical repertoire was assigned a mean NN-distance score, defined as the average TCRdist to the nearest 10% of tetramer-positive reference sequences. GEM TCR motif frequency was computed as the fraction of unique TCRs matching known GEM sequences by V/J usage and CDR3 length. Active tuberculosis was classified by linear discriminant analysis with leave-one-out cross-validation, implemented in scikit-learn. The source is immuneACCESS, and TCRdb retained only in-frame sequences with V and J called. Part of the clones is not carried over; for the studies checked, unresolved V genes explain less than half of this, and the remainder is unexplained. Clone size and V and J calls were adopted from that table, with D and trimming inferred from the DNA. The sample table holds 29,000 or so clones, of which about 92% were seen once. 6.5% to 7% of the sample is taken by the ten largest.

Overall study outcomes, separate from this receptor: Smaller mean NN-distances to GMM-specific TCRs were observed in active tuberculosis TCR-alpha repertoires than in IGRA-negative controls, suggesting clonal expansion of GMM-specific TCRs. Clinical samples were chosen by availability of cryopreserved specimens, and active tuberculosis cases were adults while controls were adolescents. Smaller NN-distances were partly driven by shorter CDR3-alpha lengths in active tuberculosis patients, and statistical significance was not reached for the TCR-beta difference. Using GEM motif frequencies, a classifier achieved approximately 75% accuracy, whereas a classifier built on the diverse GMM-specific repertoire got to 87% accuracy (AUROC around 0.9).

A remark on this clone: The clone's antigen remains unknown. There are no base qualities to consult, and no much larger clone falls within one base.

According to the study, the label for this sample's time point signals: new active TB diagnosis, blood taken before or within 7 days of starting treatment. The patients with active tuberculosis were newly diagnosed, HIV-seronegative South African adults aged 18 years or older. Confirmation of active tuberculosis came from positive sputum smear microscopy and/or a positive M. tuberculosis culture. Immunosequencing was performed on unsorted cryopreserved PBMC and covered around 100,000 T cells per clinical donor on average. The TCR sequence derives from an adult with tuberculosis. The source material was PBMCs, sampled at tuberculosis diagnosis.

The CDR3: CAWSFWERDQPQHF. The bases read TGTGCCTGGAGTTTTTGGGAGCGGGATCAGCCCCAGCATTTT. Here the chain combines TRBV30 and TRBJ1-5, with no confidently assigned D gene. The germline V gene (reference sequence) sets CDR1 to GTSNPN and CDR2 to SVGIG. Counted from cysteine to phenylalanine, this CDR3 has 14 amino acids. Kept here is only the CDR3 DNA, which spans 42 bases and is read in frame from base 1. V lost 2 bases and J lost 5 bases; the stretch between them is 13 bases long.